The TCR beta chain described here comes from a study of vaccination and CD4 T cells after COVID-19. Turning to the study itself: Specimens were obtained from a few convalescent patients at day 14 and at days 161 to 241 post-vaccination.

The time point denotes: late sampling 161 to 241 days after vaccination in a few convalescent patients. TCRdb recomputed calls from the PCR reads with MiXCR, one row per CDR3 protein. The data show roughly 31,000 distinct CDR3 sequences, approximately 49% seen once. Germline CDR1 is DFQATT and CDR2 is SNEGSKA (reference sequence). V shed 6 bases and J 6 bases; nucleotides not matched to a gene: 13. CDR3 length: 14 amino acids. The sequence was collected from a human donor who had recovered from COVID-19. The chain carries TRBV20-1 and TRBJ2-7; 8 positions agree with TRBD2. Sample: CD4+ T cells from blood, taken about 7 months after SARS-CoV-2 vaccination. The CDR3 DNA reads as TGCAGTGCCCCCTGGGGGACTAGGTCGGGCGAGCAGTACTTC. This codes for CSAPWGTRSGEQYF.